Given below is one TCR beta chain in context. Its antigen is as yet unknown. A NOSPECS grade of at least 4, a Clinical Activity Score of at least 3 and duration under 3 months were recorded in ophthalmopathy patients. Diagnosing involved the use of clinical symptoms, serum thyroxine and TRAb, thyroid ultrasound and orbital computed tomography. The data are from a study of T cells in Graves' hyperthyroidism and ophthalmopathy. Study-level background: Blood from the periphery was taken at initial diagnosis, before any treatment.

The study, taken as a whole, reports: Blood also carried most thyroid clonotypes expanded above 0.001.

RNA transcripts served as the template for amplifying TCR beta CDR3 regions. The TCR CDR3 first-round RT-PCR relied on the HTBI primer set. Using its own MiXCR run on the multiplex PCR reads, TCRdb lists one record per CDR3 protein. The data contain 350,000 to 400,000 distinct CDR3 sequences, about 18% of them singletons. The clonotype was recovered from a man younger than 30 with Graves' ophthalmopathy. What was sequenced was blood.

For the CDR3, the DNA is TGCGCCAGCAGCCCGGGGGTAGCCACTGAAGCTTTCTTT. Translating gives CASSPGVATEAFF. The genes are TRBV10-1 and TRBJ1-1; possible D gene TRBD1, 5 bases. Between the trimmed V and J ends, which lost 6 bases and 4 bases, there was a span of 12 bases. Germline V gives CDR1 WNHNN, CDR2 SYGVQD (reference sequence). This CDR3 is 13 amino acids long.